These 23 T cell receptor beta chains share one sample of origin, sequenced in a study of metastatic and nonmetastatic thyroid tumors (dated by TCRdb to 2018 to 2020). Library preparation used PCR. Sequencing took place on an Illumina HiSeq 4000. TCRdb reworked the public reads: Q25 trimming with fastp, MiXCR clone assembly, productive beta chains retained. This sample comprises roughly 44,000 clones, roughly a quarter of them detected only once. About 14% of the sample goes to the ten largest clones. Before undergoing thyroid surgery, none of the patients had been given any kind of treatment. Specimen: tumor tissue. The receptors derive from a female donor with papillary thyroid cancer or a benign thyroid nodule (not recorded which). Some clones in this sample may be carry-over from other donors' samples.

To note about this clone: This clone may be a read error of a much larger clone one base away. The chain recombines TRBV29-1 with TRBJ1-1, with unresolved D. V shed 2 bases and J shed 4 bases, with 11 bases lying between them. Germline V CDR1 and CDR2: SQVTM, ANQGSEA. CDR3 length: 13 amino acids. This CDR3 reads CSVEPDGSTEAFF. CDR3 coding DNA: TGCAGCGTTGAACCCGACGGGAGCACTGAAGCTTTCTTT. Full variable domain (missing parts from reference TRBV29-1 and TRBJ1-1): SAVISQKPSRDICQRGTSLTIQCQVDSQVTMMFWYRQQPGQSLTLIATANQGSEATYESGFVIDKFPISRPNLTFSTLTVSNMSPEDSSIYLCSVEPDGSTEAFFGQGTRLTVV.

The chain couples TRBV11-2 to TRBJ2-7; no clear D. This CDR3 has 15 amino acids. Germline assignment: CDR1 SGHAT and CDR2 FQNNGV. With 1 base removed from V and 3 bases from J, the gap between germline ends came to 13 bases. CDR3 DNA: TGTGCCAGCAGCTTAGTTGCAGACCATAACTACGAGCAGTACTTC. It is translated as CASSLVADHNYEQYF.

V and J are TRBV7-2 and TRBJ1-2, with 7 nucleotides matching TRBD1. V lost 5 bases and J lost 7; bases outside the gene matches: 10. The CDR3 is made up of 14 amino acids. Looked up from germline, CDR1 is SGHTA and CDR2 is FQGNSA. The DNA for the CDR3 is TGTGCCAGCAGCGCTCACAGGGGATCAAGTGGCTACACCTTC. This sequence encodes CASSAHRGSSGYTF.

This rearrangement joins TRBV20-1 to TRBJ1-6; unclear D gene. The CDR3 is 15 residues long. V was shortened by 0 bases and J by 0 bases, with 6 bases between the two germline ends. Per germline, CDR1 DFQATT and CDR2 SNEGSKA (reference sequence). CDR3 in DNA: TGCAGTGCTAGAGATCCTGGCTCCTATAATTCACCCCTCCACTTT. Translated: CSARDPGSYNSPLHF.

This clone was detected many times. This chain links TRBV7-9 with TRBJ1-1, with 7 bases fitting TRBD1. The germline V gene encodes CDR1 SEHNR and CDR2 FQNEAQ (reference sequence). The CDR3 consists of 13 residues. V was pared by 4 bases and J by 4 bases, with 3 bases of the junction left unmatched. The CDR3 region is CASSSQGSTEAFF. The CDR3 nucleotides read TGTGCCAGCAGCTCACAGGGGTCCACTGAAGCTTTCTTT.

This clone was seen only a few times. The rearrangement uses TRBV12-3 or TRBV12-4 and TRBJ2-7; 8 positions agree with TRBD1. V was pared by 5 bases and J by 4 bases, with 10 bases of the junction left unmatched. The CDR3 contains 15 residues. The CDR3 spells CASSIGQGRGYEQYF. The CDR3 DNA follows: TGTGCCAGCAGTATAGGACAGGGAAGGGGGTACGAGCAGTACTTC.

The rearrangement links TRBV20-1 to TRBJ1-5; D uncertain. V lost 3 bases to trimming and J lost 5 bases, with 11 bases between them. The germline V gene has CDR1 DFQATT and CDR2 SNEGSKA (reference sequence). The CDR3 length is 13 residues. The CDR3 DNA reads TGCAGTGCTAGCGCAGGTTGCCATCAGCCCCAGCATTTT. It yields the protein CSASAGCHQPQHF.

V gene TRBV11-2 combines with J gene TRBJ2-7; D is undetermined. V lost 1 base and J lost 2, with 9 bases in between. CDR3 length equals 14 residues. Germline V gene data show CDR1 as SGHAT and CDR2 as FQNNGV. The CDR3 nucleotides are TGTGCCAGCAGCTTAGCTTACTCCCCCTACGAGCAGTACTTC. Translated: CASSLAYSPYEQYF.

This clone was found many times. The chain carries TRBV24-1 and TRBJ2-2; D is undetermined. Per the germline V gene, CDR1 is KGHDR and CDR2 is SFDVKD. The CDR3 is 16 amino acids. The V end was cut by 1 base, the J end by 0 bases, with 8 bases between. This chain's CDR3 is CATSDFSDANTGELFF. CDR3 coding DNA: TGTGCCACCAGTGATTTTTCGGACGCGAACACCGGGGAGCTGTTTTTT.

The CDR3, as DNA: TGTGCCAGCAGTGAATGGGGCGGGGGGAACCAATATACCCAGTACTTC. The encoded protein is CASSEWGGGNQYTQYF. The V call is TRBV6-1, the J call TRBJ2-5; 8 positions match TRBD2. The CDR3 sequence is 16 residues long. Losses at the gene ends were 2 bases for V and 8 bases for J; bases not matched to a gene: 13. Germline V gives CDR1 MNHNS, CDR2 SASEGT.

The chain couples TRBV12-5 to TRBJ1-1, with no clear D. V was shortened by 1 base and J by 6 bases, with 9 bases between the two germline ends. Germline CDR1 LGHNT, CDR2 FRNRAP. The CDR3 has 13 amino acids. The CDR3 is CASGLELRAEAFF. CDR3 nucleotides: TGTGCTAGTGGTTTGGAACTAAGAGCTGAAGCTTTCTTT. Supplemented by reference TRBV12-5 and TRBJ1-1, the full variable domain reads DARVTQTPRHKVTEMGQEVTMRCQPILGHNTVFWYRQTMMQGLELLAYFRNRAPLDDSGMPKDRFSAEMPDATLATLKIQPSEPRDSAVYFCASGLELRAEAFFGQGTRLTVV.

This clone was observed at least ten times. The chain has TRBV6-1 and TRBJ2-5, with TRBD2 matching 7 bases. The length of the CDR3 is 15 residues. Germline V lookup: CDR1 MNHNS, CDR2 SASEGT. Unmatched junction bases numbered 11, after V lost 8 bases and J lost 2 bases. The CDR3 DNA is TGTGCCAGCGGACTAGGGGAACAGGAGCAAGAGACCCAGTACTTC. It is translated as CASGLGEQEQETQYF.

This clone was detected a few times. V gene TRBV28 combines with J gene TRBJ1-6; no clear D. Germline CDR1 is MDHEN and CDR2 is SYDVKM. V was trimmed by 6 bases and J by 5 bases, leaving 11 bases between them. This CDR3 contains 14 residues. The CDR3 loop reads CASSPPGDNSPLHF. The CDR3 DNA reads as TGTGCCAGCAGCCCACCGGGAGATAATTCACCCCTCCACTTT. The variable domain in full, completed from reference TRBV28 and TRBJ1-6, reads DVKVTQSSRYLVKRTGEKVFLECVQDMDHENMFWYRQDPGLGLRLIYFSYDVKMKEKGDIPEGYSVSREKKERFSLILESASTNQTSMYLCASSPPGDNSPLHFGNGTRLTVT.

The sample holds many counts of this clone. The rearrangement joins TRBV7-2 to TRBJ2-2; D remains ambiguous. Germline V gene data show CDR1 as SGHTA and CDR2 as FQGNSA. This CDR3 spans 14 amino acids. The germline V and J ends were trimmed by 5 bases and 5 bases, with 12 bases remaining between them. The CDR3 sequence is CASSIQRNTGELFF. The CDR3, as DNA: TGTGCCAGCAGCATCCAAAGAAATACCGGGGAGCTGTTTTTT. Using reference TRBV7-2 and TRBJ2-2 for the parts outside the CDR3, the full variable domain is GAGVSQSPSNKVTEKGKDVELRCDPISGHTALYWYRQSLGQGLEFLIYFQGNSAPDKSGLPSDRFSAERTGGSVSTLTIQRTQQEDSAVYLCASSIQRNTGELFFGEGSRLTVL.

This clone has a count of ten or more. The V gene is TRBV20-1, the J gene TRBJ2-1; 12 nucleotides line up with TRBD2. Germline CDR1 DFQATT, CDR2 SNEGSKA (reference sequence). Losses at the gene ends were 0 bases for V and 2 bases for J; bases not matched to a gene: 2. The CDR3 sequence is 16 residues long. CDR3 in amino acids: CSARDGLAGTYNEQFF. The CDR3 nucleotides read TGCAGTGCTAGAGACGGACTAGCGGGGACCTACAATGAGCAGTTCTTC.

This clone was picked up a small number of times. The CDR3 is CASRRRTAVNEKLFF. In nucleotides, the CDR3 is TGTGCCAGCAGACGGCGGACAGCCGTTAATGAAAAACTGTTTTTT. V and J are TRBV28 and TRBJ1-4; D possibly corresponds to TRBD1 (6 bases). Germline CDR1 reads MDHEN; CDR2 reads SYDVKM. V was shortened by 6 bases and J by 4 bases, with 15 bases between the two germline ends. The length of the CDR3 is 15 residues.

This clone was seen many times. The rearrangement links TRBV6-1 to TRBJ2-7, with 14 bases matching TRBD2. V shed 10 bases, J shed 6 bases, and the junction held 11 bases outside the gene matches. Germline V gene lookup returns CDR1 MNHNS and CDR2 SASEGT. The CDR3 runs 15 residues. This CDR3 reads CATGWGLAGVGEQYF. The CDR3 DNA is TGTGCCACCGGATGGGGACTAGCGGGAGTAGGCGAGCAGTACTTC.

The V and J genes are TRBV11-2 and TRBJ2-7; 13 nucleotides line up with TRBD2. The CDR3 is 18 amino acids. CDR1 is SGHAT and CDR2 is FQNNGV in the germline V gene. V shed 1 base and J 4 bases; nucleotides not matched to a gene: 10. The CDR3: CASSLGGLAGVSRYEQYF. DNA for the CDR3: TGTGCCAGCAGCTTAGGTGGACTAGCGGGAGTATCCAGGTACGAGCAGTACTTC. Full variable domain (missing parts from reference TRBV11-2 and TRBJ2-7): EAGVAQSPRYKIIEKRQSVAFWCNPISGHATLYWYQQILGQGPKLLIQFQNNGVVDDSQLPKDRFSAERLKGVDSTLKIQPAKLEDSAVYLCASSLGGLAGVSRYEQYFGPGTRLTVT.

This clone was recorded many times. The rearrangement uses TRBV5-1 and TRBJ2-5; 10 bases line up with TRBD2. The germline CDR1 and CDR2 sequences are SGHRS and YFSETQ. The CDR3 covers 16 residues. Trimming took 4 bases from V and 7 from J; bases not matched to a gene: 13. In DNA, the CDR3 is TGCGCCAGCAGCAACCGCGAAGCGGGAGGGAGGGGGACCCAGTACTTC. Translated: CASSNREAGGRGTQYF.

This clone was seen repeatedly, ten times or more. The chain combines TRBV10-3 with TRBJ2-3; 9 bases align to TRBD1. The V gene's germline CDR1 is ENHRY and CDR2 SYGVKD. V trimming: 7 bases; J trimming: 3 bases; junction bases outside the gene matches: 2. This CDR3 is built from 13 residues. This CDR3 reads CAITGTGTDTQYF. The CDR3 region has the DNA TGTGCCATCACCGGGACAGGGACAGATACGCAGTATTTT.

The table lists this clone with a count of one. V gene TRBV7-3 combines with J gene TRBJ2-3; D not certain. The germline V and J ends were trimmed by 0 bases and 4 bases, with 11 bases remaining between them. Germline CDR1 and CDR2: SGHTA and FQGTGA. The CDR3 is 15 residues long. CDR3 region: CASSLTSESADTQYF. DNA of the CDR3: TGTGCCAGCAGCTTAACTTCAGAGAGCGCAGATACGCAGTATTTT.

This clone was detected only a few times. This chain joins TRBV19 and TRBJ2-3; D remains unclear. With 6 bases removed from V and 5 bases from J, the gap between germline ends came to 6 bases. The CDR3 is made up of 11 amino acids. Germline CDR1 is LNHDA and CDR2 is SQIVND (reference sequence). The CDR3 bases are TGTGCCAGTAGGCAAGGAGATACGCAGTATTTT. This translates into CASRQGDTQYF.

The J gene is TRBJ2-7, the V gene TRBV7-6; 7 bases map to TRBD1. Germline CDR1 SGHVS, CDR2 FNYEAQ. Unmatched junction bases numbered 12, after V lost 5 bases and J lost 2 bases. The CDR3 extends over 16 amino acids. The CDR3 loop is CASSARSGDSPYEQYF. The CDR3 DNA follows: TGTGCCAGCAGCGCGCGGTCAGGGGACAGCCCCTACGAGCAGTACTTC.